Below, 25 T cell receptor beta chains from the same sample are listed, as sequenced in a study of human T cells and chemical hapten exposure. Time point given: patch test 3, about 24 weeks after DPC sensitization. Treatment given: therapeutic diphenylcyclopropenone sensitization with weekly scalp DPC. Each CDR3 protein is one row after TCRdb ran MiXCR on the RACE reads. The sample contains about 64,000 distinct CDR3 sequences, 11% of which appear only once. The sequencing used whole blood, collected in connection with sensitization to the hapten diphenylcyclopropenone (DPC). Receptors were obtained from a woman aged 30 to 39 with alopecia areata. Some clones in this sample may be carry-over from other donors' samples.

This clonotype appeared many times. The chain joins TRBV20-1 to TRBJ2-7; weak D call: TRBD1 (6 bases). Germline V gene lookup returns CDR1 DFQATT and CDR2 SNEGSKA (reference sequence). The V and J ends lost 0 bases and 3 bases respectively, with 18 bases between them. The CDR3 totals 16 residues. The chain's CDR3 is CSARERQGPLLYEQYF. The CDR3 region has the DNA TGCAGTGCTAGAGAGAGGCAGGGGCCTCTCCTCTACGAGCAGTACTTC.

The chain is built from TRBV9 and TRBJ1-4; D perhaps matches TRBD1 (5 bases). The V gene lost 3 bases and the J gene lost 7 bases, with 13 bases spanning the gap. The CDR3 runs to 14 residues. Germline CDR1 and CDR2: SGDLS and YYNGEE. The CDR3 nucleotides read TGTGCCAGCAGCGCCAGGGCCCGGGGTGAAAAACTGTTTTTT. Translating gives CASSARARGEKLFF. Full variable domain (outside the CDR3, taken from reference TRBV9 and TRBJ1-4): DSGVTQTPKHLITATGQRVTLRCSPRSGDLSVYWYQQSLDQGLQFLIQYYNGEERAKGNILERFSAQQFPDLHSELNLSSLELGDSALYFCASSARARGEKLFFGSGTQLSVL.

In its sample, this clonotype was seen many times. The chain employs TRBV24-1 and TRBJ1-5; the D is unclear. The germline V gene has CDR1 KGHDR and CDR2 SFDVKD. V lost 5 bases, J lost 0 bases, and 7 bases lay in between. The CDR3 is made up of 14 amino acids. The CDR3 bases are TGTGCCACCAGTGCAGAATATAGCAATCAGCCCCAGCATTTT. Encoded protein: CATSAEYSNQPQHF.

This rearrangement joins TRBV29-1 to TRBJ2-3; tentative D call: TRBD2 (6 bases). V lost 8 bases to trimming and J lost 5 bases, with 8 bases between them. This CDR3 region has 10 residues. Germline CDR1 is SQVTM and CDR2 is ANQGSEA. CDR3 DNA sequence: TGCAGCCTGGGGGGAGATACGCAGTATTTT. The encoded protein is CSLGGDTQYF.

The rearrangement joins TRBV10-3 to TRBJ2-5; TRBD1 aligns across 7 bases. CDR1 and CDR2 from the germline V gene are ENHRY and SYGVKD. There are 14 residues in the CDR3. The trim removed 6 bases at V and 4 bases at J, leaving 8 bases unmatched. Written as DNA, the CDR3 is TGTGCCATCAGAGCCACAGGGGCTGGAGAGACCCAGTACTTC. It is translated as CAIRATGAGETQYF.

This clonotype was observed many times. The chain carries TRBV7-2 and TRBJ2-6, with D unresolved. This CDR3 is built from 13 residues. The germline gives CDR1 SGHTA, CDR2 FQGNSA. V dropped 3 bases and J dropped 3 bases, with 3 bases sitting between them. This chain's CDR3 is CASSFFGANVLTF. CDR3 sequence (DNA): TGTGCCAGCAGCTTCTTTGGGGCCAACGTCCTGACTTTC.

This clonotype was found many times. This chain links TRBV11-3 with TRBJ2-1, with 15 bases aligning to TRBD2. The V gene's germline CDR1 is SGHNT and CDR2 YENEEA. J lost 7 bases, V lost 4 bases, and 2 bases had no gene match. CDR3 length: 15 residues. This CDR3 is CASSSGLAGGNEQFF. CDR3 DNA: TGTGCCAGCAGCTCGGGACTAGCGGGGGGTAATGAGCAGTTCTTC.

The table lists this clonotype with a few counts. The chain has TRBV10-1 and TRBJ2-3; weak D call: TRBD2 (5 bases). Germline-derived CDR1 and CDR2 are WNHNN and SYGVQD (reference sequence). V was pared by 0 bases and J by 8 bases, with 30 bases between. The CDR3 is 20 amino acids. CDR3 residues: CASSESVGKLEGGRRGTQYF. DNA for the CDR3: TGCGCCAGCAGTGAGTCAGTAGGGAAGTTAGAGGGCGGGCGAAGAGGTACGCAGTATTTT.

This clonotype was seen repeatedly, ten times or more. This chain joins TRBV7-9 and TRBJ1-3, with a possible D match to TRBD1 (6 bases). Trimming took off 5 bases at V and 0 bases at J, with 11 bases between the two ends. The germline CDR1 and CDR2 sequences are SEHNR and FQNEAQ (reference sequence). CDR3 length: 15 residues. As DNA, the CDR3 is TGTGCCAGCAGCACCGGACAGTACTCTGGAAACACCATATATTTT. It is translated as CASSTGQYSGNTIYF.

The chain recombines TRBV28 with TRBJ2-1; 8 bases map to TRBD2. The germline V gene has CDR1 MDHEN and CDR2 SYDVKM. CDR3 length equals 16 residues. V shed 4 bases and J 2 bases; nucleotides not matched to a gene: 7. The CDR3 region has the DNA TGTGCCAGCAGTTCTACGGGGACTAGTGCCTACAATGAGCAGTTCTTC. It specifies CASSSTGTSAYNEQFF.

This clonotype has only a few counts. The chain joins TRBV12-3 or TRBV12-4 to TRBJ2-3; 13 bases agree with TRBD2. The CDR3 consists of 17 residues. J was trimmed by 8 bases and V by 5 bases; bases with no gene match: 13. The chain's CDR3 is CASSLDGLAGVHGTQYF. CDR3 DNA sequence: TGTGCCAGCAGTCTTGACGGACTAGCGGGGGTTCATGGTACGCAGTATTTT.

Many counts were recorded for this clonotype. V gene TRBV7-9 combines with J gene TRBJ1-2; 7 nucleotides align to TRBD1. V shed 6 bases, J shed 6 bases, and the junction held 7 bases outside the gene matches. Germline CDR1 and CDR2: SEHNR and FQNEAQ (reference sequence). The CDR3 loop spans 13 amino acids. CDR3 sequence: CASRRDSVNGYTF. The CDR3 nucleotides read TGTGCCAGCAGGAGGGACAGCGTTAATGGCTACACCTTC.

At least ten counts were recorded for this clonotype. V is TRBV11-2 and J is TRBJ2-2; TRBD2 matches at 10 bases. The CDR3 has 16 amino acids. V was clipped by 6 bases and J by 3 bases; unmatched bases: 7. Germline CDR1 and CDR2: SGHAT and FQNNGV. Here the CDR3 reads CASRKLAGVDTGELFF. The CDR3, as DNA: TGTGCCAGCAGGAAGCTAGCGGGAGTCGACACCGGGGAGCTGTTTTTT.

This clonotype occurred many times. The CDR3 nucleotides read TGTGCCAGCCGGGCCGGGACTTATGGCTACACCTTC. Its protein product is CASRAGTYGYTF. This chain joins TRBV3-1 and TRBJ1-2, with D possibly TRBD1 on 5 matching bases. CDR3 length: 12 residues. From germline, CDR1 is LGHDT and CDR2 YNNKEL (reference sequence). The germline V and J ends were trimmed by 8 bases and 5 bases, with 12 bases remaining between them.

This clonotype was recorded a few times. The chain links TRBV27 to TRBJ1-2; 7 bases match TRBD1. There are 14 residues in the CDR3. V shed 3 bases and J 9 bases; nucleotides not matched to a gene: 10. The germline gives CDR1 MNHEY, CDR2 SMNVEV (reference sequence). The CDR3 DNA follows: TGTGCCAGCAGTTTCTCCCCAGGGGGGCGAAGCTACACCTTC. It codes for CASSFSPGGRSYTF.

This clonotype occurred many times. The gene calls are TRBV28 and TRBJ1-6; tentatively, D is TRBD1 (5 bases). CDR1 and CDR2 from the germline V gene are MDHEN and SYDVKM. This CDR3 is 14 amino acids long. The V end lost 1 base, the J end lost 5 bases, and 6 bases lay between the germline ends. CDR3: CASSLSRDNSPLHF. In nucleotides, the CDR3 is TGTGCCAGCAGTTTATCCAGGGATAATTCACCCCTCCACTTT.

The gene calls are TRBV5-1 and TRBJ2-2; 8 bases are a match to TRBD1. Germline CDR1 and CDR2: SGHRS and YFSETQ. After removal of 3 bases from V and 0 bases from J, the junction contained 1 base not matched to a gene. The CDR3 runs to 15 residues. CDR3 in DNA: TGCGCCAGCAGCTGGGGACAGGCGAACACCGGGGAGCTGTTTTTT. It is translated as CASSWGQANTGELFF. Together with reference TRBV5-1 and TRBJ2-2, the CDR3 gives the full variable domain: KAGVTQTPRYLIKTRGQQVTLSCSPISGHRSVSWYQQTPGQGLQFLFEYFSETQRNKGNFPGRFSGRQFSNSRSEMNVSTLELGDSALYLCASSWGQANTGELFFGEGSRLTVL.

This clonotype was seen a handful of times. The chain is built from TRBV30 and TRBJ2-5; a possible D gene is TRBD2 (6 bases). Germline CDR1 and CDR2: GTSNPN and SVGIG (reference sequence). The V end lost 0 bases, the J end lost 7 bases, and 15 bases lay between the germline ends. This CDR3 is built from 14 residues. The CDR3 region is CAWSVLAARGTQYF. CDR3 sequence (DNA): TGTGCCTGGAGTGTACTGGCGGCGCGGGGGACCCAGTACTTC.

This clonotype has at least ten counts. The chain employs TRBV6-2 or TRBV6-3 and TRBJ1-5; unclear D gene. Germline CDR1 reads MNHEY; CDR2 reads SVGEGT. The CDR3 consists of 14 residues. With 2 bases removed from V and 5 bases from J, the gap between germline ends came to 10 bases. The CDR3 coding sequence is TGTGCCAGCAGTTACGGGCAGGATTATCAGCCCCAGCATTTT. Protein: CASSYGQDYQPQHF.

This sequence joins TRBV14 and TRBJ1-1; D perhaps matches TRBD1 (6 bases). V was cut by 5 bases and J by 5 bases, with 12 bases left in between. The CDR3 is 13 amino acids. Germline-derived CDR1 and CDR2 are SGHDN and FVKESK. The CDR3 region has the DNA TGTGCCAGCAGCGCACAGGGATGGACTGAAGCTTTCTTT. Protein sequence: CASSAQGWTEAFF.

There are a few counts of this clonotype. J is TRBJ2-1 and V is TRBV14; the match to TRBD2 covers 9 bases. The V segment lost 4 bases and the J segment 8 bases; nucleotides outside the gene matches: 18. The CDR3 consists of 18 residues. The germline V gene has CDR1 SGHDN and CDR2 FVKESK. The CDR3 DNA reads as TGTGCCAGCAGCCCCAAGAGGGTCTCCCTTAGCGGGAGTTATGAGCAGTTCTTC. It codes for CASSPKRVSLSGSYEQFF.

CDR3 amino acids: CASSLVVRGASTALHEQFF. CDR3 sequence (DNA): TGTGCCAGCAGCTTAGTTGTTCGGGGTGCTAGCACCGCCCTCCATGAGCAGTTCTTC. The chain couples TRBV7-2 to TRBJ2-1; possible D gene TRBD2, 5 bases. V gave up 1 base and J gave up 8 bases, with 27 bases separating them. This CDR3 has 19 amino acids. CDR1 is SGHTA and CDR2 is FQGNSA in the germline V gene.

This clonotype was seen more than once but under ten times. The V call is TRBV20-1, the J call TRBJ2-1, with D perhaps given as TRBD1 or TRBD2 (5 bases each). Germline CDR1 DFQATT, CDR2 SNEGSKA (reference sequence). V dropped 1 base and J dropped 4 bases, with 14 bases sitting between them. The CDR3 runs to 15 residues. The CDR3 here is CSARVRDRDYNEQFF. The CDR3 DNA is TGCAGTGCTAGAGTCCGGGACCGTGATTACAATGAGCAGTTCTTC.

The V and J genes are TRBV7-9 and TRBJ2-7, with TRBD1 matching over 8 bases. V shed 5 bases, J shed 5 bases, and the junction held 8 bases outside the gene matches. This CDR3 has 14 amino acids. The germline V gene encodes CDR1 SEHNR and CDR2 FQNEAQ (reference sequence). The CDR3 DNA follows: TGTGCCAGCAGCCTCCTGGACAGGGTCAACGAGCAGTACTTC. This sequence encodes CASSLLDRVNEQYF.

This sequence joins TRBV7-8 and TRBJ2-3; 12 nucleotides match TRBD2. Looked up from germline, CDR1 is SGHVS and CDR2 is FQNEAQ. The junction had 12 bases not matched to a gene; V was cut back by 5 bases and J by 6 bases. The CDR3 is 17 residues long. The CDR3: CASSPSGLAGGRDTQYF. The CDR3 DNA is TGTGCCAGCAGCCCCTCTGGGCTAGCGGGAGGGAGGGATACGCAGTATTTT.